The clone carrying this T cell receptor (beta chain) was counted many times. The record originates from a study of read filtering for tumor transcriptome and immune sequencing. V lost 3 bases and J 2 bases, leaving 13 bases between the germline ends. The CDR3 totals 15 residues. Looked up from germline, CDR1 is KGHSH and CDR2 is LQKENI. Molecular barcoded adaptors covering alpha/delta and beta/gamma chains were used on approximately 400 ng RNA. Using its own MiXCR run on the reads, TCRdb lists one record per CDR3 protein. Of about 24,000 distinct CDR3 sequences listed, roughly 23% are singletons. The receptor comes from a donor aged 40 or older with multiple myeloma. The chain combines TRBV18 with TRBJ2-5, with a weak D call TRBD1 (6 bases). Sequencing was carried out using a population of CD138-negative cells sorted from bone marrow. The CDR3 is CASSPETGLQETQYF. The DNA of the CDR3 is TGTGCCAGCTCACCGGAGACAGGATTGCAAGAGACCCAGTACTTC.